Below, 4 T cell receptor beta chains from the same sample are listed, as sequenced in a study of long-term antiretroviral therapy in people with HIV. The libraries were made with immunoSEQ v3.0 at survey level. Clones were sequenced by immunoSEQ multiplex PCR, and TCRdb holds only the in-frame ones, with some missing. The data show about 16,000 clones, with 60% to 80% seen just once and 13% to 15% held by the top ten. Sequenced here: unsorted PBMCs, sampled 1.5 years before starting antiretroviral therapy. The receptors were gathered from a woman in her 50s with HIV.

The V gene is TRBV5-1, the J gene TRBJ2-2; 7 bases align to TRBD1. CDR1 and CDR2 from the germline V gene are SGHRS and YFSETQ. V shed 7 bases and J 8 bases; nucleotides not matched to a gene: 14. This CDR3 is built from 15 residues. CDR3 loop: CASGAEGAIAGELFF. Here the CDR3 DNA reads TGCGCCAGCGGCGCTGAGGGGGCGATAGCTGGGGAGCTGTTTTTT.

Here the CDR3 reads CASSSNRGRDYGYTF. The CDR3, as DNA: TGTGCCAGCAGCTCAAACAGGGGGCGAGACTATGGCTACACCTTC. The rearrangement joins TRBV11-2 to TRBJ1-2; 9 positions match TRBD1. The germline gives CDR1 SGHAT, CDR2 FQNNGV. Trimming took 4 bases from V and 3 from J; bases not matched to a gene: 6. This CDR3 region has 15 residues.

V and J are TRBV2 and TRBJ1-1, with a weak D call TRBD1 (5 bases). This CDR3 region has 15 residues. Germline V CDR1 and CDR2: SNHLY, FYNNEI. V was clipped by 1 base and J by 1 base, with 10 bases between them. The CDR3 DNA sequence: TGTGCCAGCAGTGAAGGGGGGGTAGGGAACACTGAAGCTTTCTTT. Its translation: CASSEGGVGNTEAFF.

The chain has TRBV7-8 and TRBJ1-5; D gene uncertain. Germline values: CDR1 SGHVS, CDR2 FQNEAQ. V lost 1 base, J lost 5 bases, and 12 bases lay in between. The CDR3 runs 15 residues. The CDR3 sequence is CASSLEGSIYQPQHF. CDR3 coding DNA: TGTGCCAGCAGCTTAGAAGGCAGTATTTATCAGCCCCAGCATTTT.